Following are 25 T cell receptor beta chains from one sample sequenced in a study of T cells expressing NK-cell markers. Following a re-call of the 5' RACE reads, TCRdb has one entry per CDR3 protein and lacks DNA. This repertoire includes some 280,000 distinct CDR3 sequences. Sequenced sample: blood T cells: a sorted CD56 or NKG2C T cell subset, CD4+ or CD8+ T cells, or bulk PBMC T cells (not recorded which). These receptors all stem from a young man in good health.

V is TRBV9 and J is TRBJ1-1; as DNA is missing, the TRBD1 call by TCRdb cannot be tested. The CDR3 is 15 residues long. Germline values: CDR1 SGDLS, CDR2 YYNGEE. The CDR3 reads CASSVRDRDYTEAFF.

V usage is TRBV20-1 and J usage is TRBJ2-5; checking the TCRdb D call of TRBD2 is not possible without DNA. The germline V gene has CDR1 DFQATT and CDR2 SNEGSKA (reference sequence). CDR3 length: 15 residues. CDR3 protein: CSARDMSGAMGTQYF.

The chain uses TRBV20-1 and TRBJ2-5; TCRdb's D call, TRBD1, is unchecked because there is no DNA. The CDR3 covers 17 residues. Looked up from germline, CDR1 is DFQATT and CDR2 is SNEGSKA (reference sequence). The CDR3 is CSALIRASYPYQETQYF.

V gene TRBV12-3 or TRBV12-4 combines with J gene TRBJ1-1. The CDR3 has 15 residues. The CDR3 loop is CASSPRQVVGTEAFF.

The CDR3 protein is CASSLGWGDAKEQFF. V gene TRBV27 combines with J gene TRBJ2-1; lacking DNA, the TRBD1 call made by TCRdb goes unchecked. Germline CDR1 MNHEY, CDR2 SMNVEV (reference sequence). This CDR3 spans 15 amino acids.

The chain combines TRBV7-2 with TRBJ2-4; TCRdb proposes TRBD1, but this gene call is untestable without DNA. The CDR3 has 16 amino acids. The germline CDR1 and CDR2 sequences are SGHTA and FQGNSA. The CDR3 spells CASSLASQGPKNIQYF.

The chain has TRBV6-2 or TRBV6-3 and TRBJ2-7; TCRdb proposes TRBD1, but this gene call is untestable without DNA. The CDR3 consists of 15 residues. Germline assignment: CDR1 MNHEY and CDR2 SVGEGT. CDR3 residues: CASSPFRGYIYEQYF.

V usage is TRBV24-1 and J usage is TRBJ2-5; TCRdb lists TRBD2, though no DNA is available to test this call. Germline V gene data show CDR1 as KGHDR and CDR2 as SFDVKD. This CDR3 spans 15 amino acids. The CDR3 sequence: CATGARGLLQETQYF.

The rearrangement uses TRBV3-1 and TRBJ2-2. Per germline, CDR1 LGHDT and CDR2 YNNKEL (reference sequence). This CDR3 has 15 amino acids. CDR3 amino acids: CASSFRGVNTGELFF.

The rearrangement joins TRBV12-3 or TRBV12-4 to TRBJ2-5; the TCRdb D gene call, TRBD1, has no DNA to confirm it. CDR3 length: 15 amino acids. CDR3: CASSKTGQGKETQYF.

This chain connects TRBV7-2 to TRBJ2-2. The CDR3 contains 14 residues. CDR1 SGHTA and CDR2 FQGNSA come from the germline V gene. The CDR3 is CASSLGRPTGELFF.

The chain couples TRBV7-9 to TRBJ1-1. Germline CDR1 is SEHNR and CDR2 is FQNEAQ (reference sequence). The CDR3 sequence is 12 residues long. The CDR3 sequence: CASSLYITEAFF.

The J gene is TRBJ2-3, the V gene TRBV5-4; TCRdb's D gene call, TRBD1, goes unchecked for lack of DNA. This CDR3 comprises 15 residues. Per germline, CDR1 SGHNT and CDR2 YYREEE (reference sequence). The chain's CDR3 is CASSLDRGFQDTQYF.

The chain employs TRBV29-1 and TRBJ2-2. The V gene's germline CDR1 is SQVTM and CDR2 ANQGSEA. The CDR3 has 12 residues. The CDR3 loop is CSVAGNTGELFF.

The genes are TRBV5-1 and TRBJ2-3. Germline V gene lookup returns CDR1 SGHRS and CDR2 YFSETQ. This CDR3 is built from 13 residues. CDR3 protein: CASSLFRMDTQYF.

The chain employs TRBV12-3 or TRBV12-4 and TRBJ2-1; TCRdb lists TRBD2, though no DNA is available to test this call. The CDR3 covers 16 residues. CDR3 amino acids: CASSLDSAGGPNEQFF.

This rearrangement joins TRBV12-3 or TRBV12-4 to TRBJ2-7; the D gene TCRdb calls, TRBD2, cannot be checked with no DNA. The CDR3 is made up of 14 amino acids. CDR3: CASSLYGPEYEQYF.

The chain combines TRBV6-4 with TRBJ2-7. CDR3 length: 12 residues. Looked up from germline, CDR1 is MRHNA and CDR2 is SNTAGT. CDR3: CASSDSRCEQYF.

The CDR3 sequence: CSARGSGLAEMNTGELFF. The chain couples TRBV20-1 to TRBJ2-2; TCRdb indicates TRBD2, and absent DNA this call remains unverified. The germline gives CDR1 DFQATT, CDR2 SNEGSKA (reference sequence). This CDR3 comprises 18 residues.

This chain links TRBV18 with TRBJ2-1. The CDR3 has 14 residues. Germline assignment: CDR1 KGHSH and CDR2 LQKENI. The CDR3 loop is CASSPLAKDNEQFF.

The rearrangement joins TRBV5-6 to TRBJ2-7; TCRdb proposes TRBD2, but this gene call is untestable without DNA. Germline V gene sequence: CDR1 SGHDT, CDR2 YYEEEE. The CDR3 contains 16 residues. CDR3 sequence: CASSPTGTSGTYEQYF.

The chain has TRBV20-1 and TRBJ2-5; TCRdb's D gene call, TRBD2, goes unchecked for lack of DNA. The CDR3 runs to 14 residues. CDR1 and CDR2 (germline): DFQATT, SNEGSKA (reference sequence). CDR3 amino acids: CSARDRGGPGTQYF.

V and J are TRBV6-5 and TRBJ2-7. Germline V gene sequence: CDR1 MNHEY, CDR2 SVGAGI. This CDR3 is built from 11 residues. CDR3 in amino acids: CASGVAYEQYF.

The CDR3 protein is CSASPKTSTDTQYF. The rearrangement links TRBV20-1 to TRBJ2-3. In germline, CDR1 is DFQATT, CDR2 SNEGSKA (reference sequence). This CDR3 is 14 amino acids long.

V and J are TRBV5-4 and TRBJ1-2; TCRdb calls TRBD1, which cannot be checked without DNA. CDR1 and CDR2 from the germline V gene are SGHNT and YYREEE (reference sequence). The CDR3 sequence is 14 residues long. The CDR3 is CASSAPAQGPGYTF.